These 3 T cell receptor beta chains were all obtained from the same sample, sequenced in a study of T-cell reconstitution after alpha-beta-depleted transplantation in children. Preparation of the TCRbeta library was carried out with unique molecular identifiers. MiXCR, applied by TCRdb to the PCR reads, yields one record per CDR3 protein. The repertoire holds about 360,000 distinct CDR3 sequences, 10% to 15% seen once, with 3.5% to 4.5% in the top ten. The sample here was PBMCs, taken from the stem cell graft. Every receptor here comes from a human donor who donated a stem cell graft to a child with Fanconi anemia.

This clonotype was recorded a few times. This chain links TRBV19 with TRBJ1-5; 8 bases are shared with TRBD1. Per germline, CDR1 LNHDA and CDR2 SQIVND (reference sequence). The CDR3 loop spans 16 amino acids. Trimming at V came to 1 base and at J to 7 bases, leaving 9 bases not matched to a gene. The CDR3 nucleotides read TGTGCCAGTAGTATAGTGGGGACAGGTGGAAGGCAGCCCCAGCATTTT. Translated, it gives CASSIVGTGGRQPQHF.

The chain has TRBV7-2 and TRBJ2-4, with D perhaps matching TRBD1 or TRBD2 (5 bases each). The germline V gene has CDR1 SGHTA and CDR2 FQGNSA. The CDR3 loop spans 15 amino acids. V lost 2 bases to trimming and J lost 3 bases, with 11 bases between them. CDR3 in amino acids: CASSLRQGDKNIQYF. In DNA, the CDR3 is TGTGCCAGCAGCTTAAGGCAGGGAGACAAAAACATTCAGTACTTC.

This clonotype was picked up many times. The chain links TRBV20-1 to TRBJ1-1, with TRBD1 matching 9 bases. Germline CDR1 and CDR2: DFQATT and SNEGSKA (reference sequence). The CDR3 is made up of 14 amino acids. The V gene end was trimmed by 2 bases and the J gene end by 4 bases; junction bases not matched to a gene: 5. CDR3 sequence: CSARPGTGRTEAFF. Written as DNA, the CDR3 is TGCAGTGCTAGACCTGGGACAGGGCGCACTGAAGCTTTCTTT.